A selection of T cell receptor beta chains follows, all from one sample in a study of blood T cell repertoires in COVID-19. The method was immunoSEQ multiplex PCR; TCRdb's version includes in-frame clones alone and lacks a portion of them. The sample records some 67,000 clones, 85% to 90% being singletons. Material: peripheral blood. Source of these receptors: a man aged 50 to 59 with active COVID-19. Each CDR3 is given with its conserved first and last residue. A D gene is named only where the DNA matches it firmly. The size entry is marked missing in some rows and otherwise reads once, few, many or a size class.

j_call | v_call | clone_size | d_call | cdr3_nt | cdr3_aa
TRBJ1-4 | TRBV7-2 | - | - | TGTGCCAGCAGCGGGTCTAGGTTTAATGAAAAACTGTTTTTT | CASSGSRFNEKLFF
TRBJ2-1 | TRBV11-2 | - | TRBD2 | TGTGCCAGCAGCTTAGATCCTAGCGGGAGAATGAATGAGCAGTTCTTC | CASSLDPSGRMNEQFF
TRBJ1-1 | TRBV15 | few | - | TGTGCCACCAGCAGAGCCCTTGAGGGAAACACTGAAGCTTTCTTT | CATSRALEGNTEAFF
TRBJ2-5 | TRBV7-2 | - | - | TGTGCCAGCAGCTCCAGAGAGACCCAGTACTTC | CASSSRETQYF
TRBJ2-1 | TRBV6-6 | - | - | TGTGCCAGCAGTTCAAGCGGGTACGGGCAGTTCTTC | CASSSSGYGQFF
TRBJ2-5 | TRBV7-2 | - | TRBD1 | TGTGCCAGCAGCGTAGCCGGGACAGGGGGAGCTGAGACCCAGTACTTC | CASSVAGTGGAETQYF
TRBJ2-3 | TRBV6-6 | once | - | TGTGCCAGCAGTCCCGTTAGCGGAGCTAGCACAGATACGCAGTATTTT | CASSPVSGASTDTQYF
TRBJ2-3 | TRBV18 | - | - | TGTGCCAGCTCACCAAATCCGGGAAGCACAGATACGCAGTATTTT | CASSPNPGSTDTQYF
TRBJ1-4 | TRBV4-1 | - | - | TGCGCCAGCAGCCAAGAGCACAGGGTTGCAACTAATGAAAAACTGTTTTTT | CASSQEHRVATNEKLFF
TRBJ1-4 | TRBV6-5 | - | - | TGTGCCAGCAGTCCCGGACATATTAATGAAAAACTGTTTTTT | CASSPGHINEKLFF
TRBJ2-1 | TRBV6-6 | - | - | TGTGCCAGCAGTTACGGAGTTGTTGAGCAGTTCTTC | CASSYGVVEQFF
TRBJ1-5 | TRBV2 | - | - | TGTGCCAGCAGTCGGGGGGGTCAGCCCCAGCATTTT | CASSRGGQPQHF
TRBJ1-3 | TRBV5-4 | - | TRBD1 | TGTGCCAGCAGCTCGACAGGGGGCCATGGAAACACCATATATTTT | CASSSTGGHGNTIYF
TRBJ2-3 | TRBV6-2/TRBV6-3 | - | TRBD2 | TGTGCCAGCAGTTACGGGACTAGCGGGAGAACAGATACGCAGTATTTT | CASSYGTSGRTDTQYF
TRBJ2-1 | TRBV5-4 | - | - | TGTGCCAGCAGCTTGAGTGGGGGGTCCTACAATGAGCAGTTCTTC | CASSLSGGSYNEQFF
TRBJ1-6 | TRBV6-6 | few | TRBD1 | TGTGCCAGCAGTTACCCGACGGGACAGACCAATTCACCCCTCCACTTT | CASSYPTGQTNSPLHF
TRBJ1-2 | TRBV25-1 | once | TRBD1 | TGTGCCAGCAGTTCACAGGGGGCGGTTTATGGCTACACCTTC | CASSSQGAVYGYTF
TRBJ2-7 | TRBV18 | - | TRBD1 | TGTGCCAGCTCACGACAGGGGGAGCAGTACTTC | CASSRQGEQYF
TRBJ2-3 | TRBV28 | - | TRBD2 | TGTGCCAGCAGTCCCCCGGGACTAGCGGGAAGCACAGATACGCAGTATTTT | CASSPPGLAGSTDTQYF
TRBJ1-5 | TRBV6-5 | - | - | TGTGCCAGCACAACAGGGCGTTCAAATCAGCCCCAGCATTTT | CASTTGRSNQPQHF
TRBJ1-1 | TRBV5-1 | - | - | TGCGCCAGCAGCTGGACTCGGACAGTGAACACTGAAGCTTTCTTT | CASSWTRTVNTEAFF
TRBJ1-2 | TRBV11-2 | once | TRBD1 | TGTGCCAGCAGCTTACAGGGGGCTGGCTACACCTTC | CASSLQGAGYTF
TRBJ1-2 | TRBV7-9 | - | - | TGTGCCAGCAGCGCACAGGCAAACCACTATGGCTACACCTTC | CASSAQANHYGYTF
TRBJ1-1 | TRBV12-3/TRBV12-4 | once | - | TGTGCCAGCAGTTTAGCGCGAGGTGAAGCTTTCTTT | CASSLARGEAFF
TRBJ1-2 | TRBV5-1 | - | TRBD1 | TGCGCCAGCAGCATGGGACAGGGCATAAATGGCTACACCTTC | CASSMGQGINGYTF
TRBJ1-3 | TRBV15 | - | - | TGTGCCACGGGTAAGGGAGCTGGAAACACCATATATTTT | CATGKGAGNTIYF
TRBJ1-1 | TRBV2 | - | TRBD1 | TGTGCCAGCAGTGGACAGGGCCCTGAAGCTTTCTTT | CASSGQGPEAFF
TRBJ2-2 | TRBV18 | - | - | TGTGCCAGCTCACTAGTCAAGGGGGCCGGGGAGCTGTTTTTT | CASSLVKGAGELFF
TRBJ2-1 | TRBV27 | once | TRBD1 | TGTGCCAGCAGTTCAGGACAGGGGGTTCTTAATGAGCAGTTCTTC | CASSSGQGVLNEQFF
TRBJ2-1 | TRBV14 | - | - | TGTGCCAGCAGCCAAGTACAGGGTTTAGGTAATGAGCAGTTCTTC | CASSQVQGLGNEQFF
TRBJ1-1 | TRBV6-6 | - | - | TGTGCCAGCAGTACGCGACCGAGGACTGAAGCTTTCTTT | CASSTRPRTEAFF
TRBJ2-3 | TRBV2 | - | - | TGTGCCAGCCGGCGGGACCCCACAGATACGCAGTATTTT | CASRRDPTDTQYF
TRBJ1-2 | TRBV6-5 | - | - | TGTGCCAGCAGGCCCTCCGGGACATCCTATGGCTACACCTTC | CASRPSGTSYGYTF
TRBJ1-1 | TRBV18 | - | - | TGTGCCAGCTCACAATCAGGGCCCGAGAACACTGAAGCTTTCTTT | CASSQSGPENTEAFF
TRBJ1-4 | TRBV5-1 | - | TRBD1 | TGCGCCAGCAGCTTGGCGTCGGGACAGGGTAATGAAAAACTGTTTTTT | CASSLASGQGNEKLFF
TRBJ1-5 | TRBV28 | - | - | TGTGCCAGCAGGACAGGCCATCAGCCCCAGCATTTT | CASRTGHQPQHF
TRBJ2-7 | TRBV28 | few | TRBD1 | TGTGCCAGCAAGAGTCGGGACAGGGGTTACGAGCAGTACTTC | CASKSRDRGYEQYF
TRBJ2-7 | TRBV5-1 | once | - | TGCGCCAGCAGCTTGGATTTAATGGGACTGGGCTACGAGCAGTACTTC | CASSLDLMGLGYEQYF
TRBJ2-7 | TRBV4-2 | - | TRBD2 | TGTGCCAGCAGCCAAGAACTAGCGGGAGTGTACGAGCAGTACTTC | CASSQELAGVYEQYF